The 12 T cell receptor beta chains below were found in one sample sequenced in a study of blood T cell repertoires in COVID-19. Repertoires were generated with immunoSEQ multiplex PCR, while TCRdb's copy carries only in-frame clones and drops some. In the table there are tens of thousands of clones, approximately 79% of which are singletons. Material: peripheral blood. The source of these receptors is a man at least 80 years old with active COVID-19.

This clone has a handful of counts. This chain's CDR3 is CASSLATGGGAGYTF. DNA for the CDR3: TGTGCCAGCAGCTTAGCGACAGGGGGAGGGGCTGGCTACACCTTC. The V call is TRBV7-9, the J call TRBJ1-2, with TRBD1 matching 9 bases. The CDR3 extends over 15 amino acids. Germline trimming cut 0 bases from V and 7 bases from J; bases unmatched to any gene: 6. Germline V lookup: CDR1 SEHNR, CDR2 FQNEAQ (reference sequence).

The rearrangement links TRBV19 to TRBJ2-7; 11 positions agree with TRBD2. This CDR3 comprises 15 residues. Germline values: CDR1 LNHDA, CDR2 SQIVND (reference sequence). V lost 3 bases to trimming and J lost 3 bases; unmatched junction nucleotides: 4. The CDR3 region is CASSITSGGNYEQYF. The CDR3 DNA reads TGTGCCAGTAGTATTACTAGCGGGGGAAACTACGAGCAGTACTTC. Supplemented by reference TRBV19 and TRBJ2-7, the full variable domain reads DGGITQSPKYLFRKEGQNVTLSCEQNLNHDAMYWYRQDPGQGLRLIYYSQIVNDFQKGDIAEGYSVSREKKESFPLTVTSAQKNPTAFYLCASSITSGGNYEQYFGPGTRLTVT.

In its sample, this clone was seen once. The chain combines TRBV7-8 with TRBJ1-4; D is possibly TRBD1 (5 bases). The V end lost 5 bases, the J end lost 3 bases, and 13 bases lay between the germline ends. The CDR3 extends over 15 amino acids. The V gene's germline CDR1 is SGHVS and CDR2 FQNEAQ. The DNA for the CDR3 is TGTGCCAGCAGCCCAGACAGTCTCCCTAATGAAAAACTGTTTTTT. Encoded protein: CASSPDSLPNEKLFF.

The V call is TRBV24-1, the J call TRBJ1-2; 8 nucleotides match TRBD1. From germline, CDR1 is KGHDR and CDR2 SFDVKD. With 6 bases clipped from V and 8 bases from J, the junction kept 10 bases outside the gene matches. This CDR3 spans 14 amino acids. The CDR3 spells CATSPGQGAQGYTF. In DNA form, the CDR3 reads TGTGCCACCAGTCCCGGCCAGGGGGCGCAAGGCTACACCTTC.

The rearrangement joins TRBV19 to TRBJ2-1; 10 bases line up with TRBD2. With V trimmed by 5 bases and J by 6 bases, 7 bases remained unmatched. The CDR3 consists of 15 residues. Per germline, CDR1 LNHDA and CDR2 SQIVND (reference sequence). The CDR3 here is CASSPGTSVRNEQFF. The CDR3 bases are TGTGCCAGTAGTCCCGGGACTAGCGTGCGCAATGAGCAGTTCTTC. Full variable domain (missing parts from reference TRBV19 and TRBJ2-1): DGGITQSPKYLFRKEGQNVTLSCEQNLNHDAMYWYRQDPGQGLRLIYYSQIVNDFQKGDIAEGYSVSREKKESFPLTVTSAQKNPTAFYLCASSPGTSVRNEQFFGPGTRLTVL.

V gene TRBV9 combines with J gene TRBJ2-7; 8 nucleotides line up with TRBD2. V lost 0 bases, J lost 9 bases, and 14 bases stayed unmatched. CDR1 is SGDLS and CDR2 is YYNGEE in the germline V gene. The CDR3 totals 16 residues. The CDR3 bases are TGTGCCAGCAGCGTAGATGGTAGCGGGATGGGTATCCCGCAGTACTTC. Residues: CASSVDGSGMGIPQYF. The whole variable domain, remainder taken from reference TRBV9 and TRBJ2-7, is DSGVTQTPKHLITATGQRVTLRCSPRSGDLSVYWYQQSLDQGLQFLIQYYNGEERAKGNILERFSAQQFPDLHSELNLSSLELGDSALYFCASSVDGSGMGIPQYFGPGTRLTVT.

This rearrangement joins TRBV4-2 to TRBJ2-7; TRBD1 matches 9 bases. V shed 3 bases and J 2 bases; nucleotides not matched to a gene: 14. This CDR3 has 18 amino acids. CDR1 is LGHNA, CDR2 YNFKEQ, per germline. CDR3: CASSQIQTGTGIPYEQYF. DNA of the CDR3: TGTGCCAGCAGCCAGATCCAGACCGGGACAGGGATCCCCTACGAGCAGTACTTC.

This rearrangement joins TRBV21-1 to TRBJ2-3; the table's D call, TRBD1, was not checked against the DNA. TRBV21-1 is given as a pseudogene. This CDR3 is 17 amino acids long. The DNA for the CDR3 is TGTGCCAGCAGCATCCAATTACGGGACAACTGCACAGATACGCAGTATTTT. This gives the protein CASSIQLRDNCTDTQYF.

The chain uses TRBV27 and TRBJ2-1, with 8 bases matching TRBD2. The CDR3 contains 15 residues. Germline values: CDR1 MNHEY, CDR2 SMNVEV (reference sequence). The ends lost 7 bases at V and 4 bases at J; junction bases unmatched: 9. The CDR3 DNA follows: TGTGCCAGCAAAGGCGGGGTAGCGGGATACAATGAGCAGTTCTTC. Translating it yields CASKGGVAGYNEQFF.

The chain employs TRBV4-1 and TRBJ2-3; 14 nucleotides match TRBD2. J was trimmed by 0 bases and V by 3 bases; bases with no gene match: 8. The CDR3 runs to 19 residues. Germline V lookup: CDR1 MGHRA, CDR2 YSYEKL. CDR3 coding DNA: TGCGCCAGCAGCCATACCGGGACTAGCGGGGGCCGGAGCACAGATACGCAGTATTTT. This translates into CASSHTGTSGGRSTDTQYF.

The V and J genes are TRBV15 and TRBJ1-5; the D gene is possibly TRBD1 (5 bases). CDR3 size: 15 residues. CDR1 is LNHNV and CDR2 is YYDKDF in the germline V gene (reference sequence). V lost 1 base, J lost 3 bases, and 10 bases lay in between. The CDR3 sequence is CATSRGGLLNQPQHF. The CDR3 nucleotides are TGTGCCACCAGCAGAGGGGGCCTTCTCAATCAGCCCCAGCATTTT.

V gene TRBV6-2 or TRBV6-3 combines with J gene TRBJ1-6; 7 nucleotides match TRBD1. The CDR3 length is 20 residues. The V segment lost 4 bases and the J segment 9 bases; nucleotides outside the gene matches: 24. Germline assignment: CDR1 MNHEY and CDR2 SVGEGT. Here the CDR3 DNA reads TGTGCCAGCAGTTGGCCCACGACGGAGGGGAAAGACAGGGCCACTTCACCCCTCCACTTT. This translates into CASSWPTTEGKDRATSPLHF.